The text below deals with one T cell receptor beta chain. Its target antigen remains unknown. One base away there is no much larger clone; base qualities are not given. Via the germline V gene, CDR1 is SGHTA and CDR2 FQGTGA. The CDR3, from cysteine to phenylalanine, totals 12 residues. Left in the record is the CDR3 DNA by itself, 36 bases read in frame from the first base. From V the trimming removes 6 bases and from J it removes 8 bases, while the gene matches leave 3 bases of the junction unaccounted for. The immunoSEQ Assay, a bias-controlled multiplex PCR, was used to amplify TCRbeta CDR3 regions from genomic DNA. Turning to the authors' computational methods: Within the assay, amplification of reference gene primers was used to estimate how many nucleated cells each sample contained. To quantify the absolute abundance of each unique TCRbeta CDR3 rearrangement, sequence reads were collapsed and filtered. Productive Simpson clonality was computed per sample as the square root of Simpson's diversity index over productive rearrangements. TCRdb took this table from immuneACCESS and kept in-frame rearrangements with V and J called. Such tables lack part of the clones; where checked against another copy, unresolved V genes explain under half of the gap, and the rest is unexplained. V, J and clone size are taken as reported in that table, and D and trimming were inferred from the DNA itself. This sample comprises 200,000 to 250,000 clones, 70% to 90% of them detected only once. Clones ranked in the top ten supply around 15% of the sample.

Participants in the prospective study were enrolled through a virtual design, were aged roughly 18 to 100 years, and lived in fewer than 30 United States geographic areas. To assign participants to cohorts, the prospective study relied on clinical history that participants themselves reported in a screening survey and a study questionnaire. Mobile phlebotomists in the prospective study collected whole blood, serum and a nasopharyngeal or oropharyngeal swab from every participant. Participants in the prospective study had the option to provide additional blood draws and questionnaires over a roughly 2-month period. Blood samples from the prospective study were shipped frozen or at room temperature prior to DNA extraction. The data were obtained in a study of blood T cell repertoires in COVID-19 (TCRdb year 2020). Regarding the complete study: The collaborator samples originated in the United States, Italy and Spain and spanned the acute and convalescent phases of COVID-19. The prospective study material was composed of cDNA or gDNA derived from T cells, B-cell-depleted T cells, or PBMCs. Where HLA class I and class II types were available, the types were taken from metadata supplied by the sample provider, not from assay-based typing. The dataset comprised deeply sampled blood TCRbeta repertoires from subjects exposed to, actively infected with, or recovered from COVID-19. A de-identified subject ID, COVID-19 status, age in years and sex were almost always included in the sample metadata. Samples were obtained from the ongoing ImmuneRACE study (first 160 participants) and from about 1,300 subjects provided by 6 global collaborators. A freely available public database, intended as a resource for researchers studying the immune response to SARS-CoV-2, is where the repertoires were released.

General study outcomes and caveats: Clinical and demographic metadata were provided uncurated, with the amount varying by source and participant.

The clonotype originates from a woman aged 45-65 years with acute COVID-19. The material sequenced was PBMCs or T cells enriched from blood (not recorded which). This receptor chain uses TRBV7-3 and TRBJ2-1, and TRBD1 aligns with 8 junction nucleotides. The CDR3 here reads CASSRQGYEQFF. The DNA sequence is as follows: TGTGCCAGCAGTAGACAGGGGTATGAGCAGTTCTTC.